This T cell receptor beta chain is drawn from a study of blood T cell repertoires in COVID-19. Overall study context: Spain, Italy and the United States supplied samples that represented acute and convalescent COVID-19. Sample material is recorded as cDNA or gDNA derived from T cells, B-cell-depleted T cells, or PBMCs.

With V trimmed by 7 bases and J by 5 bases, 10 bases remained unmatched. The CDR3 is made up of 15 amino acids. Per germline, CDR1 ENHRY and CDR2 SYGVKD. Original analysis: Reference gene primer amplification yielded estimated nucleated cell counts. Produced via immunoSEQ multiplex PCR; TCRdb's table is partial and in-frame only. V and J calls and clone size follow that table, whereas D and trimming were derived from the DNA. The sample comprises roughly 41,000 clones, 90% of which are singletons, and approximately 26% rests with the top ten. This sequence originates from a man aged 55 to 70 with active or convalescent COVID-19. Sequenced sample: peripheral blood. The chain couples TRBV10-3 to TRBJ2-2; TRBD2 matches 7 bases. The CDR3 sequence is CAITQAGVGTGELFF. The CDR3 nucleotides read TGTGCCATCACCCAGGCGGGAGTGGGTACCGGGGAGCTGTTTTTT.